One sample yielded the 32 T cell receptor beta chains listed below, sequenced in a study of metastatic and nonmetastatic thyroid tumors. No patient received treatment before thyroid surgery. TCRdb reanalyzed the PCR reads with MiXCR. This table holds around 15,000 clones, 33% found once. The sample comprised tumor tissue. The receptors were gathered from a male donor with papillary thyroid cancer or a benign thyroid nodule (not recorded which). Some clones in this sample may be carry-over from other donors' samples.

This chain uses TRBV20-1 with TRBJ1-5; D unresolved. The CDR3 spans 13 residues. V was cut by 2 bases and J by 13 bases, with 18 bases left in between. CDR1 and CDR2 (germline): DFQATT, SNEGSKA (reference sequence). The CDR3 DNA sequence: TGCAGTGCTAGATCGGACCTCTCAGCCCCGCAGCATTTT. It translates to CSARSDLSAPQHF.

The sample holds many counts of this clone. V usage is TRBV12-5 and J usage is TRBJ1-2; no firm D call. Germline CDR1 is LGHNT and CDR2 is FRNRAP. The CDR3 length is 8 residues. V was shortened by 10 bases and J by 3 bases, with 0 bases between the two germline ends. For the CDR3, the DNA is TGTGCTAACTATGGCTACACCTTC. Translating gives CANYGYTF. The whole variable domain, remainder taken from reference TRBV12-5 and TRBJ1-2, is DARVTQTPRHKVTEMGQEVTMRCQPILGHNTVFWYRQTMMQGLELLAYFRNRAPLDDSGMPKDRFSAEMPDATLATLKIQPSEPRDSAVYFCANYGYTFGSGTRLTVV.

This chain connects TRBV5-1 to TRBJ2-3; a weak D match, TRBD1 (6 bases). Germline V gene sequence: CDR1 SGHRS, CDR2 YFSETQ. The CDR3 runs to 15 residues. Trimming cost V 1 base and J 0 bases, with 9 bases left between them. As DNA, the CDR3 is TGCGCCAGCAGCTTGTTCGACAGGAGCACAGATACGCAGTATTTT. This sequence encodes CASSLFDRSTDTQYF.

The J gene is TRBJ1-1, the V gene TRBV13; D is unclear. Trimming left V 2 bases short and J 3 bases short, with 10 bases between. This CDR3 is 14 amino acids long. CDR1 and CDR2 from the germline V gene are PRHDT and FYEKMQ (reference sequence). CDR3 bases: TGTGCCAGCAGCTTATCCATTACATACACTGAAGCTTTCTTT. Translating gives CASSLSITYTEAFF.

The chain combines TRBV12-3 or TRBV12-4 with TRBJ1-2; D is undetermined. The CDR3 consists of 12 residues. V lost 1 base, J lost 5 bases, and 5 bases lay in between. CDR3 residues: CASSLETYGYTF. Here the CDR3 DNA reads TGTGCCAGCAGTTTAGAAACATATGGCTACACCTTC.

This clone was counted at least ten times. The V gene is TRBV13, the J gene TRBJ2-7; TRBD2 agrees at 11 bases. CDR1 PRHDT and CDR2 FYEKMQ come from the germline V gene (reference sequence). The length of the CDR3 is 17 residues. V shed 5 bases, J shed 2 bases, and the junction held 11 bases outside the gene matches. The CDR3 DNA reads TGTGCCAGCAGCAAAATGAAGGGACTAGCGGTTCCCTACGAGCAGTACTTC. Translation gives CASSKMKGLAVPYEQYF.

This clone was seen a few times. The chain links TRBV6-2 or TRBV6-3 to TRBJ2-2, with D perhaps TRBD2 (6 bases). Trimming removed 1 base from V and 5 bases from J, with 11 bases in between. The CDR3 spans 15 residues. CDR1 is MNHEY and CDR2 is SVGEGT in the germline V gene. The CDR3 sequence is CASSYLLAGTGELFF. The CDR3 DNA reads TGTGCCAGCAGTTACTTACTAGCCGGGACCGGGGAGCTGTTTTTT.

At least ten counts were recorded for this clone. V and J are TRBV2 and TRBJ2-1, with a possible D match to TRBD2 (6 bases). V lost 9 bases to trimming and J lost 4 bases, with 7 bases between them. The CDR3 totals 11 residues. Germline V gene data show CDR1 as SNHLY and CDR2 as FYNNEI. The CDR3 region is CASLAYNEQFF. The CDR3 DNA reads as TGTGCCAGTCTAGCGTACAATGAGCAGTTCTTC.

This clone is judged medium-sized. As DNA, the CDR3 is TGTGCCAGCAGCTTTGGGCGGATTAATTCACCCCTCCACTTT. Protein sequence: CASSFGRINSPLHF. The chain joins TRBV5-5 to TRBJ1-6; the D is unclear. Germline lookup yields CDR1 SGHKS and CDR2 YYEKEE (reference sequence). The length of the CDR3 is 14 residues. Trimming removed 2 bases at V and 6 bases at J, with 9 bases between.

This clone has just a few counts. CDR3 coding DNA: TGCAGCGTCAGCCCCGAGGGTACCTACGAGCAGTACTTC. Amino acids: CSVSPEGTYEQYF. The chain joins TRBV29-1 to TRBJ2-7, with a possible D match to TRBD2 (5 bases). The CDR3 loop spans 13 amino acids. Germline CDR1 reads SQVTM; CDR2 reads ANQGSEA. Trimming took off 6 bases at V and 2 bases at J, with 14 bases between the two ends.

The DNA of the CDR3 is TGTGCCAGCAGCGTATCTCCTAACAGGGAGTACGAGCAGTACTTC. This translates into CASSVSPNREYEQYF. The V and J genes are TRBV9 and TRBJ2-7; a possible D gene is TRBD1 (6 bases). Germline lookup yields CDR1 SGDLS and CDR2 YYNGEE. Trimming removed 1 base from V and 4 bases from J, with 15 bases in between. CDR3 length: 15 amino acids.

This clone showed up just a few times. V and J are TRBV6-1 and TRBJ2-7, with 10 positions matching TRBD2. The V gene end was trimmed by 8 bases and the J gene end by 5 bases; junction bases not matched to a gene: 9. CDR3 length equals 14 residues. The germline gives CDR1 MNHNS, CDR2 SASEGT. The CDR3 DNA sequence: TGTGCCAGCTCAATAGCGGGAGGATTCAACGAGCAGTACTTC. It translates to CASSIAGGFNEQYF.

In its sample, this clone is medium-sized (0.01 to 0.1%). The CDR3 reads CASKRSGQTNEKLFF. The CDR3 region has the DNA TGTGCCAGTAAGAGGTCGGGACAGACTAATGAAAAACTGTTTTTT. The chain has TRBV19 and TRBJ1-4; the match to TRBD1 covers 7 bases. This CDR3 is built from 15 residues. Germline V gene lookup returns CDR1 LNHDA and CDR2 SQIVND (reference sequence). V was pared by 7 bases and J by 2 bases, with 7 bases of the junction left unmatched.

This clone was counted a few times. The V gene is TRBV19, the J gene TRBJ1-5, with D uncertain. V shed 6 bases and J shed 6 bases, with 9 bases lying between them. CDR1 and CDR2 (germline): LNHDA, SQIVND (reference sequence). The CDR3 is 12 residues long. The CDR3 DNA follows: TGTGCCAGTAGCCTTTTATCTCAGCCCCAGCATTTT. It yields the protein CASSLLSQPQHF.

In DNA form, the CDR3 reads TGTGCCAGCAGTTCCAGGGGGTGGACAGTCTTTGGCTACACCTTC. Amino acid sequence: CASSSRGWTVFGYTF. The chain has TRBV6-1 and TRBJ1-2; 7 nucleotides match TRBD1. Unmatched junction bases numbered 13, after V lost 5 bases and J lost 7 bases. CDR3 length equals 15 residues. Germline V gene sequence: CDR1 MNHNS, CDR2 SASEGT.

This chain connects TRBV20-1 to TRBJ1-1; 7 nucleotides align to TRBD1. The CDR3 spans 13 residues. CDR1 is DFQATT and CDR2 is SNEGSKA in the germline V gene (reference sequence). The trim removed 5 bases at V and 0 bases at J, leaving 3 bases unmatched. CDR3 amino acids: CSAPGTVNTEAFF. The CDR3 DNA sequence: TGCAGTGCTCCCGGGACAGTGAACACTGAAGCTTTCTTT.

This clone was observed a few times. The chain combines TRBV7-6 with TRBJ2-7; 10 positions agree with TRBD2. The germline CDR1 and CDR2 sequences are SGHVS and FNYEAQ. V was pared by 5 bases and J by 3 bases, with 7 bases of the junction left unmatched. This CDR3 has 15 amino acids. CDR3 DNA: TGTGCCAGCAGCCTAAGCGGGGGGGGCCTCTACGAGCAGTACTTC. This encodes CASSLSGGGLYEQYF.

This clone was seen ten or more times. This chain connects TRBV3-1 to TRBJ2-1; tentative D call: TRBD2 (5 bases). Looked up from germline, CDR1 is LGHDT and CDR2 is YNNKEL (reference sequence). Between the trimmed V and J ends, which lost 5 bases and 5 bases, there was a span of 10 bases. CDR3 length equals 13 residues. In DNA form, the CDR3 reads TGTGCCAGCAGCTACGGACTCGACAATGAGCAGTTCTTC. Translated: CASSYGLDNEQFF.

This clone was recorded at least ten times. This rearrangement joins TRBV24-1 to TRBJ2-3, with D possibly matching TRBD2 (5 bases). The CDR3 covers 19 residues. Germline loops: CDR1 KGHDR, CDR2 SFDVKD. Trimming shortened V by 1 base and J by 1 base, and 20 bases separated the two germline ends. Written as DNA, the CDR3 is TGTGCCACCAGTGATTTTATTCGGAGTGAGGGTGATCGCACAGATACGCAGTATTTT. Its translation: CATSDFIRSEGDRTDTQYF.

The chain employs TRBV11-2 and TRBJ2-7, with D perhaps being TRBD1 or TRBD2 (5 bases each). The CDR3 runs 15 residues. The germline V gene has CDR1 SGHAT and CDR2 FQNNGV. The V end lost 3 bases, the J end lost 0 bases, and 12 bases lay between the germline ends. The DNA for the CDR3 is TGTGCCAGCAGCTTGGGACCGGAAAGCTCCTACGAGCAGTACTTC. This encodes CASSLGPESSYEQYF.

The count of this clone is one. This chain uses TRBV5-6 with TRBJ1-5; no firm D call. In germline, CDR1 is SGHDT, CDR2 YYEEEE. V was trimmed by 4 bases and J by 4 bases, leaving 6 bases between them. The CDR3 totals 12 residues. The CDR3 coding sequence is TGTGCCAGCAGCAAAATAAATCAGCCCCAGCATTTT. It encodes CASSKINQPQHF.

Judged by abundance, this clone is medium-sized. The V and J genes are TRBV28 and TRBJ2-7; 7 nucleotides line up with TRBD1. The V and J ends lost 3 bases and 3 bases, in that order; junction bases with no gene match: 11. The CDR3 sequence is 16 residues long. CDR1 is MDHEN, CDR2 SYDVKM, per germline. This chain's CDR3 is CASSFGPRQGGYEQYF. The CDR3 bases are TGTGCCAGCAGTTTTGGCCCTCGACAGGGCGGCTACGAGCAGTACTTC.

This clone has only a few counts. The chain links TRBV25-1 to TRBJ2-1; 9 bases match TRBD2. CDR3 length: 15 amino acids. Germline V gene sequence: CDR1 MGHDK, CDR2 SYGVNS. V dropped 6 bases and J dropped 7; count of bases not matched to a gene: 10. CDR3 protein: CASSLVGTSWNEQFF. CDR3 sequence (DNA): TGTGCCAGCAGCTTGGTCGGGACTAGCTGGAATGAGCAGTTCTTC.

The gene calls are TRBV7-2 and TRBJ1-3; 7 bases agree with TRBD1. The CDR3 is 16 amino acids. V gave up 0 bases and J gave up 4 bases; unmatched junction bases: 6. Germline V gene lookup returns CDR1 SGHTA and CDR2 FQGNSA. The CDR3 protein is CASSLAQNRGGNTIYF. In nucleotides, the CDR3 is TGTGCCAGCAGCTTAGCGCAGAACAGGGGAGGAAACACCATATATTTT.

This clone was seen ten or more times. The V gene is TRBV29-1, the J gene TRBJ2-5; D gene uncertain. The CDR3 is 14 amino acids. CDR1 and CDR2 from the germline V gene are SQVTM and ANQGSEA. The ends were cut back, 0 bases at V and 0 bases at J, with 8 bases in the middle. CDR3 sequence: CSVEDRQYQETQYF. The CDR3 DNA is TGCAGCGTTGAAGATCGGCAGTACCAAGAGACCCAGTACTTC.

This clone has just a few counts. The chain couples TRBV28 to TRBJ2-7, with D maybe TRBD1 (6 bases). Germline CDR1 is MDHEN and CDR2 is SYDVKM. This CDR3 contains 15 residues. V shed 6 bases and J shed 1 base, with 16 bases lying between them. CDR3 coding DNA: TGTGCCAGCAGCGGAAGCCGAAGGGGGTCCTACGAGCAGTACTTC. Encoded protein: CASSGSRRGSYEQYF.

This chain links TRBV15 with TRBJ1-6; 9 bases line up with TRBD1. Looked up from germline, CDR1 is LNHNV and CDR2 is YYDKDF (reference sequence). CDR3 length: 14 residues. V shed 5 bases, J shed 9 bases, and the junction held 5 bases outside the gene matches. The CDR3 reads CATSRDRAASPLHF. CDR3 in DNA: TGTGCCACCAGCCGGGACAGGGCCGCTTCACCCCTCCACTTT.

This clone was observed at least ten times. This clone may be a read error of a much larger clone one base away. The J gene is TRBJ1-6, the V gene TRBV4-1; the D is unclear. Trimming pared 2 bases from V and 7 bases from J, leaving 18 bases between. This CDR3 is 17 amino acids long. Germline V lookup: CDR1 MGHRA, CDR2 YSYEKL. The CDR3 region is CASSQRVLGIENSPLHF. DNA of the CDR3: TGCGCCAGCAGCCAAAGGGTACTCGGGATTGAAAATTCACCCCTCCACTTT.

In its sample, this clone was seen many times. Other DNA sequences in the same sample also yield this CDR3. The rearrangement links TRBV27 to TRBJ2-7, with a tentative D call TRBD1 (5 bases). Germline assignment: CDR1 MNHEY and CDR2 SMNVEV (reference sequence). The ends were cut back, 3 bases at V and 1 base at J, with 7 bases in the middle. The CDR3 is made up of 13 amino acids. Written as DNA, the CDR3 is TGTGCCAGCAGTTTCAAGGGGTCCTACGAGCAGTACTTC. As protein: CASSFKGSYEQYF.

The V call is TRBV11-2, the J call TRBJ2-3; tentative D call: TRBD2 (6 bases). Germline V gene data show CDR1 as SGHAT and CDR2 as FQNNGV. CDR3 length: 15 amino acids. With 5 bases removed from V and 2 bases from J, the gap between germline ends came to 14 bases. DNA for the CDR3: TGTGCCAGCAGCCCCGGGCCGGGGGACACAGATACGCAGTATTTT. Protein product: CASSPGPGDTDTQYF.

Regarding this clone: One junction end does not reproduce the germline sequence, and a read error may be involved. The genes are TRBV12-3 or TRBV12-4 and TRBJ1-4; a possible D gene is TRBD1 (5 bases). CDR3 size: 14 residues. The CDR3 here is CASSRDRGIEKLLF. The CDR3, as DNA: TGTGCCAGCAGTCGGGATAGGGGCATTGAAAAACTGTTGTTT.

The chain has TRBV20-1 and TRBJ1-1; D possibly corresponds to TRBD1 (5 bases). V lost 1 base, J lost 1 base, and 10 bases lay in between. The CDR3 spans 14 residues. Germline V gives CDR1 DFQATT, CDR2 SNEGSKA (reference sequence). CDR3 bases: TGCAGTGCTAGAGTACCGGGGGGGAACACTGAAGCTTTCTTT. This encodes CSARVPGGNTEAFF.